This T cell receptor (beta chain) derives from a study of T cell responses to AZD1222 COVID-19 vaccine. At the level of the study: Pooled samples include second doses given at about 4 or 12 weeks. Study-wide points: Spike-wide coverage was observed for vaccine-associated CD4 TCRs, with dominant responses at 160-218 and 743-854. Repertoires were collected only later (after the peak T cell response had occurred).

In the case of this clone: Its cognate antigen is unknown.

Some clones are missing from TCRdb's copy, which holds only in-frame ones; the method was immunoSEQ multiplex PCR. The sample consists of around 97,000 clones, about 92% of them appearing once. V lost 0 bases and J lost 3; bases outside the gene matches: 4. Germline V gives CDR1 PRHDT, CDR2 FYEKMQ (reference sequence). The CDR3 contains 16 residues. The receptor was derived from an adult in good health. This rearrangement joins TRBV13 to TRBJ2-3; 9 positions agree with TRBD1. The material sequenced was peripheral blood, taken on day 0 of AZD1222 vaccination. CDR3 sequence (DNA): TGTGCCAGCAGCTTAGGAGGACAGGGGTTGACAGATACGCAGTATTTT. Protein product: CASSLGGQGLTDTQYF.